This TCR beta chain came from a study of blood T cells in healthy people across ages. As regards this clonotype: Its cognate antigen is unknown.

In germline, CDR1 is DFQATT, CDR2 SNEGSKA (reference sequence). V lost 6 bases and J lost 8; bases outside the gene matches: 6. The CDR3 covers 11 residues. Study-wide findings and caveats: The study found more naive CD4+ cells and higher diversity in long-lived than aged donors.

Next came a second PCR, run for about 6 to 12 cycles, which used a sample-barcoded 5' primer along with a J-beta primer mix. TCRdb redid the calling of the 5' RACE reads with MiXCR, one entry per CDR3 protein. Of 950,000 to 1,200,000 distinct CDR3 sequences listed, under 40% were seen once; the top ten hold around 13%. The source is a man aged 18 to 29 in good health. The chain employs TRBV20-1 and TRBJ1-1, with TRBD1 identical over 7 bases. The sequenced sample consisted of blood. DNA of the CDR3: TGCAGTGCCATGGGACAGACAGAAGCTTTCTTT. Protein sequence: CSAMGQTEAFF.